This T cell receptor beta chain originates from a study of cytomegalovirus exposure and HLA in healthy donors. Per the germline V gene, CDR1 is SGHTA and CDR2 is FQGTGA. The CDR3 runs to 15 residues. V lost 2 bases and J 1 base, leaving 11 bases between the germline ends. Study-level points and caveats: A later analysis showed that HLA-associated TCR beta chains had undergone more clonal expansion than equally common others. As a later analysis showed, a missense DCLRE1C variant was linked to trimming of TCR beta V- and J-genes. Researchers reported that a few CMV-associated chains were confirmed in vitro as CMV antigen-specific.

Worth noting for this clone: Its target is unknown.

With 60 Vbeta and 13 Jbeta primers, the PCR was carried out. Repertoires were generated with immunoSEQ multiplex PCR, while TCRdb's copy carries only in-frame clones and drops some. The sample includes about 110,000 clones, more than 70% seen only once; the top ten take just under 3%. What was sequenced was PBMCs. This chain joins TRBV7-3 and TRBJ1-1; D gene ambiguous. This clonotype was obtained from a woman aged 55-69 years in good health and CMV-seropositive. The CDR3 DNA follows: TGTGCCAGCAGCTTAGAAGGCGGGAGGAACACTGAAGCTTTCTTT. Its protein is CASSLEGGRNTEAFF.